The clone carrying this T cell receptor (beta chain) was detected a few times. The CDR3 is 13 amino acids. Germline CDR1 reads MNHEY; CDR2 reads SVGAGI. The ends were cut back, 3 bases at V and 7 bases at J, with 12 bases in the middle. These data belong to a study of human T cells and chemical hapten exposure. Time point indicated: patch test 1, 2 weeks after DPC sensitization. This sample's treatment: therapeutic diphenylcyclopropenone sensitization with weekly scalp DPC. MiXCR was run by TCRdb on the RACE reads, yielding one entry per CDR3 protein. The data show some 340,000 distinct CDR3 sequences, approximately 6.3% seen once.

This material consisted of whole blood, taken in connection with sensitization to the hapten diphenylcyclopropenone (DPC). The genes are TRBV6-5 and TRBJ1-1; possible D gene TRBD1, 5 bases. This receptor was obtained from a woman younger than 35 with alopecia areata. Some clones in this sample may be carry-over from other donors' samples. CDR3 sequence (DNA): TGTGCCAGCAGTTATGGGGGGGTCGGTGAAGCTTTCTTT. Translated, it gives CASSYGGVGEAFF.